A single sample is the source of the 18 T cell receptor beta chains below, sequenced in a study of regulatory T cells in long-lasting Graves disease. Time point denoted: persistent/refractory GD, antithyroid drugs over 5 years with positive TRAb. Following extraction of RNA from PBMCs, that RNA was used to make the TCR library. Library construction for TCR beta used iRepertoire HTBI primers and Arm-PCR of CDR3 regions. Using its own MiXCR run on the multiplex PCR reads, TCRdb lists one record per CDR3 protein. This table has around 460,000 distinct CDR3 sequences, about 22% appearing once. Sequenced material: peripheral blood mononuclear cells (PBMCs), taken when the disease was refractory, from a patient treated with antithyroid drugs. The origin of the receptors is a female donor with Graves disease.

The table lists this clonotype with many counts. This chain joins TRBV29-1 and TRBJ2-7; D call uncertain. This CDR3 is 12 amino acids long. In germline, CDR1 is SQVTM, CDR2 ANQGSEA. The V end was cut by 4 bases, the J end by 4 bases, with 11 bases between. Written as DNA, the CDR3 is TGCAGCGTTGTTATAGCTCGGTACGAGCAGTACTTC. Protein product: CSVVIARYEQYF.

This clonotype was observed at least ten times. The chain recombines TRBV28 with TRBJ1-1, with TRBD1 as a possible D gene (5 bases). CDR3 length: 14 residues. From germline, CDR1 is MDHEN and CDR2 SYDVKM. The V gene lost 3 bases and the J gene lost 4 bases, with 12 bases spanning the gap. The CDR3 DNA reads TGTGCCAGCAGTTTCTCGAGGGGATCCACTGAAGCTTTCTTT. Protein: CASSFSRGSTEAFF.

The chain carries TRBV7-2 and TRBJ1-6, with TRBD1 identical over 7 bases. Germline CDR1 SGHTA, CDR2 FQGNSA. This CDR3 has 15 amino acids. J was trimmed by 11 bases and V by 0 bases; bases with no gene match: 7. CDR3 DNA sequence: TGTGCCAGCAGCTTAGCAGGGGGCGCTGGGGCACCCCTCCACTTT. Protein sequence: CASSLAGGAGAPLHF.

This clonotype came up many times. The chain recombines TRBV11-2 with TRBJ2-7; a possible D gene is TRBD2 (6 bases). The length of the CDR3 is 13 residues. The V gene's germline CDR1 is SGHAT and CDR2 FQNNGV. Deletions cut 3 bases from V and 6 bases from J, with 12 bases between. The CDR3 region has the DNA TGTGCCAGCAGCTTTAGCGGTTCTACCGAGCAGTACTTC. The encoded protein is CASSFSGSTEQYF.

This clonotype was counted at least ten times. The J gene is TRBJ1-2, the V gene TRBV20-1; D is unclear. The CDR3 runs to 12 residues. Germline V gene data show CDR1 as DFQATT and CDR2 as SNEGSKA (reference sequence). V shed 0 bases and J shed 6 bases, with 8 bases lying between them. CDR3 loop: CSARDLADGYTF. CDR3 in DNA: TGCAGTGCTAGAGATTTGGCAGATGGCTACACCTTC.

The chain uses TRBV10-3 and TRBJ2-1; D uncertain. The length of the CDR3 is 13 residues. V lost 3 bases, J lost 6 bases, and 9 bases lay in between. Germline CDR1 and CDR2: ENHRY and SYGVKD. CDR3 DNA sequence: TGTGCCATCAGTGATGGGGTGGGCAATGAGCAGTTCTTC. This encodes CAISDGVGNEQFF.

V gene TRBV4-1 combines with J gene TRBJ2-7, with no clear D. The CDR3 covers 14 residues. Germline V lookup: CDR1 MGHRA, CDR2 YSYEKL. Trimming removed 8 bases at V and 1 base at J, with 15 bases between. The chain's CDR3 is CASAHGSDSYEQYF. DNA of the CDR3: TGCGCCAGCGCTCACGGTTCGGATTCCTACGAGCAGTACTTC.

This chain joins TRBV24-1 and TRBJ2-2; D is uncertain. The CDR3 totals 14 residues. From germline, CDR1 is KGHDR and CDR2 SFDVKD. V dropped 5 bases and J dropped 5 bases, with 11 bases sitting between them. CDR3 in amino acids: CATSATPSTGELFF. In nucleotides, the CDR3 is TGTGCCACCAGTGCCACCCCAAGTACCGGGGAGCTGTTTTTT.

This clonotype has at least ten counts. The V call is TRBV13, the J call TRBJ2-7; no clear D. Trimming removed 2 bases at V and 9 bases at J, with 14 bases between. This CDR3 is built from 13 residues. Germline CDR1 is PRHDT and CDR2 is FYEKMQ (reference sequence). This CDR3 is CASSLRVARVQYF. CDR3 nucleotides: TGTGCCAGCAGCTTAAGGGTGGCCCGGGTGCAGTACTTC. Combining the CDR3 with reference TRBV13 and TRBJ2-7 gives the whole variable domain AAGVIQSPRHLIKEKRETATLKCYPIPRHDTVYWYQQGPGQDPQFLISFYEKMQSDKGSIPDRFSAQQFSDYHSELNMSSLELGDSALYFCASSLRVARVQYFGPGTRLTVT.

In the case of this clonotype: A much larger clonotype is one base distant, so this may be a read error. V and J are TRBV28 and TRBJ2-7; D is ambiguous. The CDR3 has 11 amino acids. The germline V gene encodes CDR1 MDHEN and CDR2 SYDVKM. Written as DNA, the CDR3 is TGTGCCAGCAGTCCCCTTTACGGGCAGTACTTC. It is translated as CASSPLYGQYF.

The chain employs TRBV3-1 and TRBJ1-1; no reliable D call. Germline assignment: CDR1 LGHDT and CDR2 YNNKEL (reference sequence). This CDR3 region has 13 residues. Trimming pared 0 bases from V and 6 bases from J, leaving 8 bases between. CDR3 in amino acids: CASSQDSRPEAFF. In DNA form, the CDR3 reads TGTGCCAGCAGCCAAGATTCAAGGCCTGAAGCTTTCTTT.

In its sample, this clonotype was seen many times. V gene TRBV29-1 combines with J gene TRBJ2-7; D remains unclear. In germline, CDR1 is SQVTM, CDR2 ANQGSEA. The CDR3 is 12 amino acids. V was trimmed by 7 bases and J by 3 bases, leaving 13 bases between them. The CDR3 sequence is CSATLGVYEQYF. For the CDR3, the DNA is TGCAGCGCCACTCTGGGCGTCTACGAGCAGTACTTC.

This sequence joins TRBV30 and TRBJ1-5; D uncertain. The ends were cut back, 1 base at V and 4 bases at J, with 8 bases in the middle. CDR1 is GTSNPN, CDR2 SVGIG, per germline (reference sequence). The CDR3 length is 13 residues. The CDR3 protein is CAWSDTVNQPQHF. The CDR3 bases are TGTGCCTGGAGTGATACAGTTAATCAGCCCCAGCATTTT.

Many counts were recorded for this clonotype. The V call is TRBV27, the J call TRBJ1-6; weak D call: TRBD1 (5 bases). The CDR3 is 15 residues long. CDR1 and CDR2 from the germline V gene are MNHEY and SMNVEV (reference sequence). Deletions cut 7 bases from V and 12 bases from J, with 22 bases between. In DNA, the CDR3 is TGTGCCAGCACTAGGGGCCAAAGAGGGAGTGGACCCCTCCACTTT. It translates to CASTRGQRGSGPLHF.

This clonotype was recorded a few times. The chain joins TRBV5-1 to TRBJ1-2; 12 nucleotides agree with TRBD1. This CDR3 region has 16 residues. Germline CDR1 reads SGHRS; CDR2 reads YFSETQ. Unmatched junction bases numbered 6, after V lost 0 bases and J lost 6 bases. CDR3 region: CASSLVTGTGGNGYTF. As DNA, the CDR3 is TGCGCCAGCAGCTTGGTAACCGGGACAGGGGGCAATGGCTACACCTTC.

This clonotype was observed a few times. The chain employs TRBV27 and TRBJ2-7; a possible D gene is TRBD2 (6 bases). Germline V lookup: CDR1 MNHEY, CDR2 SMNVEV (reference sequence). Between the trimmed V and J ends, which lost 5 bases and 2 bases, there was a span of 16 bases. The CDR3 extends over 15 amino acids. The CDR3 DNA reads as TGTGCCAGCAGTGCCTTCGGGACTTATACCTACGAGCAGTACTTC. Translation gives CASSAFGTYTYEQYF.

This clonotype has a handful of counts. This chain links TRBV12-3 or TRBV12-4 with TRBJ2-7, with D perhaps given as TRBD1 or TRBD2 (5 bases each). With 5 bases removed from V and 5 bases from J, the gap between germline ends came to 10 bases. This CDR3 spans 12 amino acids. The CDR3 coding sequence is TGTGCCAGCAGTCAGGGACCTCACGAGCAGTACTTC. Protein sequence: CASSQGPHEQYF.

This clonotype was observed many times. The chain is built from TRBV28 and TRBJ2-5; 7 bases align to TRBD2. CDR1 and CDR2 from the germline V gene are MDHEN and SYDVKM. CDR3 size: 16 residues. J gave up 3 bases and V 10 bases, and 17 bases lay outside the gene matches. CDR3 sequence reads: CATEVGVRGRKETQYF. The CDR3 coding sequence is TGTGCCACCGAGGTTGGGGTCCGCGGGAGAAAAGAGACCCAGTACTTC.